The sample holds one count of the clone carrying this T cell receptor (beta chain). With 60 Vbeta and 13 Jbeta primers, the PCR was carried out. Using immunoSEQ multiplex PCR, the repertoire was profiled, and TCRdb retains in-frame clones only, with some absent. Of tens of thousands of clones detected, under 85% appear once; the ten largest clones hold approximately 3%. The data originate from a study of cytomegalovirus exposure and HLA in healthy donors. The V gene's germline CDR1 is LGHNA and CDR2 YSLEER. V was clipped by 0 bases and J by 9 bases, with 6 bases between them. CDR3 length: 13 residues.

The origin of this receptor is a woman aged 30 to 39 in good health and CMV-seronegative. Sample: PBMCs. V gene TRBV4-3 combines with J gene TRBJ1-6; D is unresolved. The CDR3 reads CASSQDVSSPLHF. The DNA of the CDR3 is TGCGCCAGCAGCCAAGATGTATCTTCACCCCTCCACTTT.